The rows below give T cell receptor beta chains drawn from one sample of a study of OX40 agonist ivuxolimab in advanced cancers. The repertoire was sequenced with immunoSEQ multiplex PCR; TCRdb's copy has only in-frame clones and lacks some. This sample carries around 140,000 clones, 85% to 95% of them seen once, and the ten largest clones take more than 1%. The sequenced sample was CD4+ or CD8+ T cells sorted from blood, obtained in a trial of the OX40 agonist ivuxolimab. These receptors came from an adult with an advanced solid tumor such as melanoma, head and neck, liver or kidney cancer. Both conserved end residues are part of each CDR3. Each record gives: V gene, J gene, clone size, D gene, CDR3 protein, CDR3 DNA. D genes are given only for firm matches. Clone size is not always given. Where it is, it says once, few, many or a class for expanded clones.

TRBV2,TRBJ1-1,NA,NA,CASSLTVGGGTEAFF,TGTGCCAGCAGCCTGACGGTCGGGGGGGGCACTGAAGCTTTCTTT
TRBV2,TRBJ1-1,NA,NA,CASTRTGSNTEAFF,TGTGCCAGCACCAGAACAGGGTCCAACACTGAAGCTTTCTTT
TRBV4-1,TRBJ2-4,NA,NA,CASSQDHGRDAKSYF,TGCGCCAGCAGCCAAGATCACGGTAGGGACGCCAAATCGTACTTC
TRBV11-2,TRBJ1-1,NA,TRBD1,CASSLGDSQRAFF,TGTGCCAGCAGCTTAGGGGACAGCCAGAGGGCTTTCTTT
TRBV5-6,TRBJ2-3,NA,NA,CASSPGPTDTQYF,TGTGCCAGCAGCCCGGGACCCACAGATACGCAGTATTTT
TRBV7-6,TRBJ1-1,NA,NA,CASSLGGVNTEAFF,TGTGCCAGCAGCTTAGGGGGGGTGAACACTGAAGCTTTCTTT
TRBV7-6,TRBJ1-1,NA,TRBD1,CASSPTRDRGPQAFF,TGTGCCAGCAGCCCAACCAGGGACAGGGGTCCCCAGGCTTTCTTT
TRBV28,TRBJ1-1,NA,NA,CASPPFYIQVGTTEAFF,TGTGCCAGCCCTCCTTTTTATATCCAGGTGGGGACCACTGAAGCTTTCTTT
TRBV6-5,TRBJ1-1,NA,NA,CASSYPGNTEAFF,TGTGCCAGCAGTTACCCGGGGAACACTGAAGCTTTCTTT
TRBV18,TRBJ1-4,NA,NA,CASSPPARFGEKLFF,TGTGCCAGCTCACCACCGGCCAGGTTTGGGGAAAAACTGTTTTTT
TRBV7-9,TRBJ2-2,once,NA,CASSLTDYTGELFF,TGTGCCAGCAGCTTGACAGATTACACCGGGGAGCTGTTTTTT
TRBV5-1,TRBJ1-1,NA,NA,CASSPLAGLGGNTEAFF,TGCGCCAGCAGCCCTCTAGCGGGGTTAGGGGGTAACACTGAAGCTTTCTTT
TRBV7-8,TRBJ1-2,NA,TRBD1,CATERVGGQGNYGYTF,TGTGCCACGGAAAGAGTAGGGGGACAGGGGAACTATGGCTACACCTTC
TRBV11-2,TRBJ2-1,NA,NA,CASSLVVPGTNEQFF,TGTGCCAGCAGCTTAGTAGTCCCAGGGACGAATGAGCAGTTCTTC
TRBV5-1,TRBJ1-6,NA,TRBD1,CASSPATGGNALHF,TGCGCCAGCAGCCCCGCGACAGGGGGGAACGCCCTCCACTTT
TRBV4-3,TRBJ1-5,NA,NA,CASSQDGGRIGNQPQHF,TGCGCCAGCAGCCAAGATGGGGGGAGGATTGGCAATCAGCCCCAGCATTTT
TRBV4-1,TRBJ2-2,NA,TRBD2,CASSQERERPGELFF,TGCGCCAGCAGCCAAGAGCGGGAGAGACCTGGGGAGCTGTTTTTT
TRBV5-4,TRBJ2-7,NA,TRBD2,CASSSRTSCYGQYF,TGTGCCAGCAGCTCTCGGACTAGCTGTTACGGGCAGTACTTC
TRBV7-2,TRBJ2-6,NA,NA,CASSYQGSGANVLTF,TGTGCCAGCAGCTACCAGGGCTCTGGGGCCAACGTCCTGACTTTC
TRBV6-5,TRBJ2-5,once,NA,CASSQTGFRKTQYF,TGTGCCAGCAGCCAAACAGGGTTTAGGAAGACCCAGTACTTC
TRBV6-1,TRBJ1-2,NA,TRBD1,CASRTGQGGSYGYTF,TGTGCCAGCAGGACCGGACAGGGAGGTTCTTATGGCTACACCTTC
TRBV4-1,TRBJ2-5,NA,TRBD1,CASSLPGQGTGETQYF,TGCGCCAGCAGCCTCCCTGGACAGGGGACAGGGGAGACCCAGTACTTC
TRBV5-4,TRBJ2-2,NA,TRBD1,CASSSLDRGNTGELFF,TGTGCCAGCAGCTCACTGGACAGGGGTAACACCGGGGAGCTGTTTTTT
TRBV6-6,TRBJ2-7,NA,TRBD2,CASTRPSGLYEQYF,TGTGCCAGCACCCGCCCTAGCGGACTCTACGAGCAGTACTTC
TRBV7-2,TRBJ1-1,NA,NA,CASSLTGLGLMNTEAFF,TGTGCCAGCAGCTTAACGGGTTTGGGCCTCATGAACACTGAAGCTTTCTTT
TRBV7-9,TRBJ1-5,NA,TRBD1,CASSSDRVSTQPQHF,TGTGCCAGCAGCTCCGACAGGGTTTCTACGCAGCCCCAGCATTTT
TRBV5-1,TRBJ2-3,NA,TRBD1,CASSLPPGQPGTDTQYF,TGCGCCAGCAGCCTTCCTCCGGGACAGCCAGGCACAGATACGCAGTATTTT
TRBV28,TRBJ2-7,NA,TRBD2,CASSPSGRANYEQYF,TGTGCCAGCAGTCCTAGCGGGAGGGCCAACTACGAGCAGTACTTC
TRBV7-3,TRBJ2-1,NA,TRBD2,CASSFTPGGINEQFF,TGTGCCAGCAGCTTCACTCCGGGAGGTATAAATGAGCAGTTCTTC
TRBV6-1,TRBJ2-3,NA,NA,CASSEGTAGVSPDTQYF,TGTGCCAGCAGTGAAGGAACGGCAGGAGTGAGTCCAGATACGCAGTATTTT
TRBV7-8,TRBJ1-5,NA,NA,CASSVGPGQPQHF,TGTGCCAGCAGCGTAGGACCGGGTCAGCCCCAGCATTTT
TRBV27,TRBJ2-7,NA,TRBD1,CASSFPGQGGEQYF,TGTGCCAGCAGTTTCCCGGGACAGGGGGGCGAGCAGTACTTC
TRBV21-1,TRBJ2-1,NA,NA,CASSKGRAALGFF,TGTGCCAGCAGCAAAGGTCGGGCAGCCCTAGGGTTCTTC
TRBV18,TRBJ2-1,NA,NA,CASSPPVSRVNEQFF,TGTGCCAGCTCACCACCGGTTTCCAGGGTTAATGAGCAGTTCTTC
TRBV7-9,TRBJ2-3,NA,NA,CASSFIQRTSTDTQYF,TGTGCCAGCAGCTTTATACAGAGAACTAGCACAGATACGCAGTATTTT
TRBV4-1,TRBJ2-1,NA,TRBD1,CASSQAGTGFNHEQFF,TGCGCCAGCAGCCAAGCCGGGACAGGGTTTAACCATGAGCAGTTCTTC
TRBV9,TRBJ2-5,NA,NA,CASSVVPDGETQYF,TGTGCCAGCAGCGTAGTTCCAGACGGAGAGACCCAGTACTTC
TRBV5-4,TRBJ2-7,NA,NA,CASSKATNYEQYF,TGTGCCAGCAGCAAGGCCACAAACTACGAGCAGTACTTC
TRBV28,TRBJ1-5,NA,NA,CASSLGGDGNQPQHF,TGTGCCAGCAGTTTAGGGGGGGATGGCAATCAGCCCCAGCATTTT